These 15 T cell receptor beta chains were sequenced from one sample in a study of blood T cell repertoires in COVID-19 (dated by TCRdb to about 2020). Libraries were prepared through the immunoSEQ multiplex PCR assay. TCRdb took over this immuneACCESS table, retaining in-frame rearrangements with V and J assigned. Such tables are incomplete; in checked studies, under half of the missing clones stem from an unresolved V gene, and the remainder is unexplained. This sample holds about 150,000 clones; around 87% were observed only once. The ten biggest clones cover less than 8.5% of the sample. The sample comprised PBMCs or T cells enriched from blood (not recorded which). The receptor set was obtained from a woman between 45 and 60 years old who had recovered from COVID-19.

This chain links TRBV13 with TRBJ1-6; 7 bases fit TRBD1. The CDR3 loop spans 15 amino acids. Germline V gene data show CDR1 as PRHDT and CDR2 as FYEKMQ (reference sequence). Germline trimming cut 4 bases from V and 7 bases from J; bases unmatched to any gene: 7. The CDR3: CASSSPGQQNSPLHF. The CDR3 region has the DNA TGTGCCAGCAGCTCACCGGGACAGCAGAATTCACCCCTCCACTTT.

This chain joins TRBV9 and TRBJ2-2; the D gene is possibly TRBD2 (5 bases). CDR1 SGDLS and CDR2 YYNGEE come from the germline V gene. V was clipped by 3 bases and J by 8 bases, with 11 bases between them. CDR3 length equals 13 residues. The CDR3 loop is CASSELRGGELFF. The CDR3 nucleotides are TGTGCCAGCAGCGAATTGAGAGGGGGGGAGCTGTTTTTT.

This chain links TRBV4-2 with TRBJ2-7, with D tentatively TRBD1 (6 bases). The CDR3 is made up of 13 amino acids. Trimming left V 0 bases short and J 5 bases short, with 8 bases between. Germline CDR1 LGHNA, CDR2 YNFKEQ. The CDR3 here is CASSQDRGHEQYF. The DNA for the CDR3 is TGTGCCAGCAGCCAAGACAGGGGCCACGAGCAGTACTTC.

The chain employs TRBV18 and TRBJ1-5, with 11 bases identical to TRBD1. Trimming removed 4 bases from V and 4 bases from J; junction bases left unmatched: 12. The germline V gene has CDR1 KGHSH and CDR2 LQKENI. The CDR3 runs to 18 residues. CDR3 in amino acids: CASSLRGSGQGANQPQHF. The CDR3 DNA is TGTGCCAGCTCACTCAGAGGTAGTGGACAGGGGGCGAATCAGCCCCAGCATTTT.

The genes are TRBV11-3 and TRBJ2-1; TRBD2 is a possible D gene (7 bases). The CDR3 is 17 residues long. V gave up 2 bases and J gave up 0 bases, with 14 bases separating them. The germline gives CDR1 SGHNT, CDR2 YENEEA. The CDR3 DNA sequence: TGTGCCAGCAGCTTATTGAGGGGGGGAAGCTCCTACAATGAGCAGTTCTTC. Translation: CASSLLRGGSSYNEQFF.

This rearrangement joins TRBV6-6 to TRBJ2-2; 8 nucleotides match TRBD1. V was pared by 5 bases and J by 0 bases, with 8 bases of the junction left unmatched. The germline V gene has CDR1 MNHNY and CDR2 SVGAGI (reference sequence). The CDR3 totals 17 residues. The DNA of the CDR3 is TGTGCCAGCAGTCCCGACAGGGGAGTCGCGAACACCGGGGAGCTGTTTTTT. Its translation is CASSPDRGVANTGELFF.

The J gene is TRBJ2-5, the V gene TRBV7-2; maybe TRBD2 (6 bases). The CDR3 consists of 15 residues. Trimming removed 3 bases from V and 4 bases from J, with 15 bases in between. In germline, CDR1 is SGHTA, CDR2 FQGNSA. CDR3 sequence reads: CASSFDGQGGETQYF. The DNA for the CDR3 is TGTGCCAGCAGCTTTGACGGCCAGGGAGGAGAGACCCAGTACTTC.

This chain joins TRBV5-4 and TRBJ1-2, with a weak D call TRBD1 (6 bases). This CDR3 has 16 residues. Trimming cost V 3 bases and J 5 bases, with 20 bases left between them. CDR1 and CDR2 (germline): SGHNT, YYREEE (reference sequence). The CDR3 nucleotides are TGTGCCAGCAGCTACGAGTCGGTGAGACAGGCGTATGGCTACACCTTC. This gives the protein CASSYESVRQAYGYTF.

CDR3: CASSLSSDNSPLHF. The CDR3 coding sequence is TGTGCCAGCAGCCTTAGTAGCGATAATTCACCCCTCCACTTT. The rearrangement joins TRBV4-2 to TRBJ1-6; no firm D call. The CDR3 length is 14 residues. Germline V lookup: CDR1 LGHNA, CDR2 YNFKEQ. V lost 4 bases, J lost 5 bases, and 9 bases lay in between.

This clone was observed once. The chain couples TRBV7-3 to TRBJ2-3, with 7 bases lining up with TRBD2. The CDR3 loop spans 17 amino acids. The V gene's germline CDR1 is SGHTA and CDR2 FQGTGA. With V trimmed by 3 bases and J by 1 base, 10 bases remained unmatched. This chain's CDR3 is CASSFLPQAGGTDTQYF. CDR3 coding DNA: TGTGCCAGCAGCTTTCTTCCCCAGGCGGGGGGCACAGATACGCAGTATTTT.

The rearrangement joins TRBV10-3 to TRBJ2-1, with D possibly TRBD2 on 6 matching bases. The V gene lost 4 bases and the J gene lost 1 base, with 17 bases spanning the gap. Germline-derived CDR1 and CDR2 are ENHRY and SYGVKD. The CDR3 has 17 residues. For the CDR3, the DNA is TGTGCCATCAGTGGGGGGGACTCTCTGGGGTCCTACAATGAGCAGTTCTTC. This codes for CAISGGDSLGSYNEQFF.

This clone was detected ten times or more. The V call is TRBV7-9, the J call TRBJ1-4, with 10 nucleotides matching TRBD1. CDR1 and CDR2 (germline): SEHNR, FQNEAQ (reference sequence). This CDR3 is 15 amino acids long. Losses at the gene ends were 3 bases for V and 7 bases for J; bases not matched to a gene: 5. CDR3 nucleotide sequence: TGTGCCAGCAGCTTTGGGGGACAGGGGTCTGAAAAACTGTTTTTT. Encoded protein: CASSFGGQGSEKLFF.

The chain employs TRBV11-2 and TRBJ1-2, with D tentatively TRBD1 (5 bases). From germline, CDR1 is SGHAT and CDR2 FQNNGV. The CDR3 runs 17 residues. Trimming pared 1 base from V and 2 bases from J, leaving 17 bases between. For the CDR3, the DNA is TGTGCCAGCAGCTTAGCCCTATCAGGGCGATCGAACTATGGCTACACCTTC. Translation gives CASSLALSGRSNYGYTF.

The rearrangement uses TRBV5-3 and TRBJ1-1; TRBD1 matches 7 bases. TRBV5-3 is reported as an ORF; its role is uncertain. CDR3 length: 16 residues. The J segment lost 1 base and the V segment lost 2 bases, leaving 8 bases of the junction unmatched. The CDR3 nucleotides are TGTGCCAGAAGCTTAAAGGGGGCTCCTCCGAACACTGAAGCTTTCTTT. Translating it yields CARSLKGAPPNTEAFF.

This clone was observed a handful of times. This sequence joins TRBV10-3 and TRBJ2-1, with a weak D call TRBD2 (6 bases). This CDR3 spans 16 amino acids. Germline V gives CDR1 ENHRY, CDR2 SYGVKD. V was cut by 2 bases and J by 6 bases, with 17 bases left in between. DNA of the CDR3: TGTGCCATCAGTGAGGTCCGCGGGGTCACCACCAATGAGCAGTTCTTC. Residues: CAISEVRGVTTNEQFF.